This entry describes one T cell receptor (beta chain). Its antigen is not yet known. The input lacks base qualities; no much larger clone sits a single base away. CDR1 and CDR2 were assigned from the germline V gene as MGHDK and SYGVNS. At the junction V is shortened by 3 bases and J by 7 bases, with 24 bases in between. CDR3 length: 18 amino acids, cysteine to phenylalanine. Only the CDR3 DNA is retained, 54 bases long and in frame from the first base. The sample belongs to a study of blood T cell repertoires in COVID-19 (dated by TCRdb to about 2020). Background for the entire study: Samples covering the acute and convalescent phases of COVID-19 were provided by collaborators in the United States, Italy and Spain. Subjects who had been exposed to COVID-19, were actively infected with it, or had recovered from it provided the deeply sampled blood TCRbeta repertoires that made up the dataset. Where available, HLA class I and class II types were obtained from metadata supplied by the sample provider rather than from assay-based typing. Samples were obtained from the ongoing ImmuneRACE study (first 160 participants) and from over a thousand subjects provided by 6 global collaborators. The repertoires were released in a freely available public database meant as a resource for research on the immune response to SARS-CoV-2. The material from the prospective study consisted of cDNA or gDNA derived from T cells, B-cell-depleted T cells, or PBMCs. Nearly every sample came with metadata listing a de-identified subject ID, COVID-19 status, age in years and sex.

Enrolling through a virtual design, the prospective study's participants ranged in age from roughly 18 to 89 years and lived across 20 to 30 United States geographic areas. Cohort assignment in the prospective study relied on participant-reported clinical history from a screening survey and a study questionnaire. Exposed participants were defined as having been in contact with someone with a PCR-confirmed or clinician-diagnosed COVID-19 case within 2 weeks of study entry. Mobile phlebotomists in the prospective study collected whole blood, serum and a nasopharyngeal or oropharyngeal swab from every participant. Prospective study participants could optionally give additional blood draws and questionnaires over a roughly 2-month period. Prospective study blood samples were shipped either frozen or at room temperature before DNA extraction. The full study reports these points: Clinical and demographic metadata were provided uncurated, with the amount varying by source and participant.

TCRbeta CDR3 regions were amplified from genomic DNA by means of the immunoSEQ Assay, a bias-controlled multiplex PCR. The published analysis was carried out like this. The number of nucleated cells in each sample was estimated from the amplification of reference gene primers within the assay. To quantify the absolute abundance of each unique TCRbeta CDR3 rearrangement, sequence reads were collapsed and filtered. For each sample, productive Simpson clonality was calculated by taking the square root of Simpson's diversity index across productive rearrangements. The table was pulled from immuneACCESS by TCRdb, which kept in-frame rearrangements only. Such tables lose some clones; where checked, under half of the loss comes from unresolved V genes, and the rest has no known cause. For V, J and clone size, that table is used; D and trimming come from the DNA. Within this sample are some 270,000 clones, with 91% of them counted one time only. Jointly, the top ten make up around 2.8% of the sample.

This clonotype was sampled from a man aged 40-55 years who had been exposed to COVID-19. Recombination joined TRBV25-1 with TRBJ2-2; D gene: possibly TRBD2, on 6 matching bases. Specimen: PBMCs or T cells enriched from blood (not recorded which). The DNA sequence reads TGTGCCAGCAGTGACCTAATCTCCCCGGGAGTGACGGTCGGGGAGCTGTTTTTT. Translated, this is CASSDLISPGVTVGELFF.